The source of this T cell receptor (beta chain) is a study of T cell repertoires in cytomegalovirus infection. The wider study: In public TCR beta signatures, there were indications of both CMV infection and matching HLA type.

CDR1 is LGHNT, CDR2 FRNRAP, per germline. The CDR3 sequence is 12 residues long. The ends were cut back, 3 bases at V and 5 bases at J, with 7 bases in the middle. Regarding the study as a whole: Ex vivo, HLA-C-restricted CMV-specific TCR beta clonotypes prevailed over the rest of the response. Based on cumulative public TCR beta family frequency, carriers of CMV plus the relevant HLA were identified.

TCRdb passed the reads through MiXCR, listing each CDR3 protein once. The table lists approximately 500,000 distinct CDR3 sequences, about 11% of them singletons. This clonotype has more than one count but fewer than ten. The antigen is unknown. The genes are TRBV12-5 and TRBJ1-1, with D uncertain. The sample comprised PBMCs. This receptor was identified in a human donor in good health (CMV status not recorded). Some clones in this sample may be carry-over from other donors' samples. CDR3 protein: CASGFVLTEAFF. The CDR3 nucleotides are TGTGCTAGTGGTTTTGTACTAACTGAAGCTTTCTTT. Full variable domain (outside the CDR3, taken from reference TRBV12-5 and TRBJ1-1): DARVTQTPRHKVTEMGQEVTMRCQPILGHNTVFWYRQTMMQGLELLAYFRNRAPLDDSGMPKDRFSAEMPDATLATLKIQPSEPRDSAVYFCASGFVLTEAFFGQGTRLTVV.